This T cell receptor (beta chain) is from a study of blood T cell repertoires in COVID-19. From germline, CDR1 is ENHRY and CDR2 SYGVKD. Trimming removed 9 bases from V and 3 bases from J; junction bases left unmatched: 1. The CDR3 is 12 amino acids. TCRdb keeps only in-frame clones here, not all; method: immunoSEQ multiplex PCR. The table lists 80,000 to 95,000 clones, around 80% of them singletons, with roughly 15% in the top ten. Sequencing input: peripheral blood. This clonotype was sampled from a woman of 80 years or more with active or convalescent COVID-19. The rearrangement joins TRBV10-3 to TRBJ1-1; 10 bases align to TRBD1. This CDR3 is CAIGQGDTEAFF. The CDR3 DNA reads as TGTGCCATAGGACAGGGGGACACTGAAGCTTTCTTT.